Listed below are T cell receptor beta chains from one sample, sequenced in a study of T cell changes during pregnancy in multiple sclerosis. The table came from immunoSEQ multiplex PCR; TCRdb's copy has only in-frame clones and leaves some out. Of 30,000 to 45,000 clones detected, approximately 92% appear once; the ten largest clones hold over 0.95%. The specimen was PBMCs (not recorded whether the cells were cultured). The receptors stem from a female donor with multiple sclerosis, enrolled in a pregnancy study. CDR3s include the opening cysteine and the closing phenylalanine or tryptophan. The order of the fields is V gene, J gene, clone size, CDR3 protein. A clone size is listed for some rows: how often the clone was seen (once, few, many), or a class if it is expanded.

v_gene: TRBV27
j_gene: TRBJ1-1
abundance: once
CDR3aa: CASSLSAAGAEAFF

v_gene: TRBV9
j_gene: TRBJ1-1
abundance: -
CDR3aa: CASSVAVRGEAEAFF

v_gene: TRBV29-1
j_gene: TRBJ2-5
abundance: -
CDR3aa: CSVVDNTQETQYF

v_gene: TRBV4-3
j_gene: TRBJ2-3
abundance: -
CDR3aa: CASSQESSGSTDTQYF

v_gene: TRBV7-9
j_gene: TRBJ2-7
abundance: -
CDR3aa: CASSAHGLSYEQYF

v_gene: TRBV5-6
j_gene: TRBJ1-4
abundance: -
CDR3aa: CASSFNQGLNEKLFF

v_gene: TRBV28
j_gene: TRBJ1-2
abundance: -
CDR3aa: CASGTIKGAQGYGYTF

v_gene: TRBV6-6
j_gene: TRBJ2-5
abundance: -
CDR3aa: CASSYWGGEETQYF

v_gene: TRBV6-5
j_gene: TRBJ1-1
abundance: -
CDR3aa: CASSYSAGTVNTEAFF

v_gene: TRBV7-9
j_gene: TRBJ1-3
abundance: -
CDR3aa: CASSLGGPRSSGNTIYF

v_gene: TRBV11-3
j_gene: TRBJ1-1
abundance: once
CDR3aa: CASSLAQDTEAFF

v_gene: TRBV19
j_gene: TRBJ2-5
abundance: -
CDR3aa: CASSGGVRETQYF

v_gene: TRBV7-2
j_gene: TRBJ2-1
abundance: -
CDR3aa: CASSLGGLGVAGSDEQFF

v_gene: TRBV4-1
j_gene: TRBJ2-1
abundance: -
CDR3aa: CASSRGLAGPNEQFF

v_gene: TRBV18
j_gene: TRBJ1-2
abundance: -
CDR3aa: CASSPMTVQTTNYGYTF

v_gene: TRBV27
j_gene: TRBJ1-2
abundance: -
CDR3aa: CASSPRPPTGDYGYTF

v_gene: TRBV4-1
j_gene: TRBJ2-1
abundance: -
CDR3aa: CASSHGSGRAWDEQFF

v_gene: TRBV4-1
j_gene: TRBJ2-7
abundance: once
CDR3aa: CASSLTPGGSYEQYF

v_gene: TRBV7-6
j_gene: TRBJ2-7
abundance: -
CDR3aa: CASSLASRGEQYF

v_gene: TRBV11-2
j_gene: TRBJ2-7
abundance: -
CDR3aa: CASSQQGTGAHEQYF

v_gene: TRBV5-1
j_gene: TRBJ1-4
abundance: -
CDR3aa: CASSFGQGPATNEKLFF

v_gene: TRBV28
j_gene: TRBJ2-5
abundance: once
CDR3aa: CASSSYGPQARETQYF

v_gene: TRBV28
j_gene: TRBJ2-1
abundance: -
CDR3aa: CASSRTSGNNEQFF

v_gene: TRBV7-8
j_gene: TRBJ2-4
abundance: -
CDR3aa: CASSLQTSGGTQYF

v_gene: TRBV27
j_gene: TRBJ2-4
abundance: -
CDR3aa: CASRLRLDAGAKNIQYF

v_gene: TRBV7-8
j_gene: TRBJ2-2
abundance: once
CDR3aa: CASSYFVVNPRGTGELFF

v_gene: TRBV4-1
j_gene: TRBJ2-7
abundance: -
CDR3aa: CASSQEPGLAGWEQYF

v_gene: TRBV25-1
j_gene: TRBJ2-1
abundance: -
CDR3aa: CASSEPGFDEQFF

v_gene: TRBV7-3
j_gene: TRBJ1-1
abundance: -
CDR3aa: CASSPDRGHGTEAFF

v_gene: TRBV14
j_gene: TRBJ2-7
abundance: -
CDR3aa: CASSQAVFRGMGPYEQYF

v_gene: TRBV9
j_gene: TRBJ2-7
abundance: -
CDR3aa: CASRGKDSYEQYF

v_gene: TRBV30
j_gene: TRBJ2-2
abundance: -
CDR3aa: CAWRRGTLGELFF

v_gene: TRBV6-5
j_gene: TRBJ2-5
abundance: -
CDR3aa: CASSAARALGVTQYF

v_gene: TRBV18
j_gene: TRBJ1-1
abundance: -
CDR3aa: CASSPQSNTEAFF

v_gene: TRBV5-6
j_gene: TRBJ2-3
abundance: -
CDR3aa: CASSLYPAGTQDTQYF

v_gene: TRBV11-1
j_gene: TRBJ1-4
abundance: once
CDR3aa: CASSPRVEGGKLFF

v_gene: TRBV18
j_gene: TRBJ1-5
abundance: -
CDR3aa: CASSPPGRVGQPQHF

v_gene: TRBV9
j_gene: TRBJ2-5
abundance: -
CDR3aa: CASSVDAGAQETQYF

v_gene: TRBV7-6
j_gene: TRBJ1-1
abundance: -
CDR3aa: CASSLQEVQITEAFF

v_gene: TRBV6-6
j_gene: TRBJ1-4
abundance: -
CDR3aa: CASSSFGATNEKLFF

v_gene: TRBV18
j_gene: TRBJ2-7
abundance: once
CDR3aa: CASSPPTSVSYEQYF

v_gene: TRBV13
j_gene: TRBJ2-7
abundance: -
CDR3aa: CASSSDQGVPIYEQYF

v_gene: TRBV25-1
j_gene: TRBJ2-2
abundance: -
CDR3aa: CASRGEGVTGELFF

v_gene: TRBV5-4
j_gene: TRBJ2-3
abundance: -
CDR3aa: CASSLTVSTDTQYF

v_gene: TRBV2
j_gene: TRBJ2-7
abundance: -
CDR3aa: CASSETSPTGEQYF

v_gene: TRBV10-3
j_gene: TRBJ1-2
abundance: -
CDR3aa: CAISVDRANYGYTF

v_gene: TRBV16
j_gene: TRBJ1-5
abundance: -
CDR3aa: CASSLRTGVNQPQHF

v_gene: TRBV30
j_gene: TRBJ1-1
abundance: -
CDR3aa: CAWSHGLKNTEAFF

v_gene: TRBV6-4
j_gene: TRBJ2-2
abundance: medium-sized
CDR3aa: CASSDTSGDTGELFF

v_gene: TRBV4-1
j_gene: TRBJ1-4
abundance: -
CDR3aa: CASSQVPRTNEKLFF

v_gene: TRBV15
j_gene: TRBJ2-7
abundance: once
CDR3aa: CATSRDVQTFSYEQYF

v_gene: TRBV7-9
j_gene: TRBJ2-1
abundance: -
CDR3aa: CASSSLAGGSYNEQFF

v_gene: TRBV29-1
j_gene: TRBJ2-1
abundance: once
CDR3aa: CSVARLADSSYNEQFF

v_gene: TRBV19
j_gene: TRBJ2-1
abundance: -
CDR3aa: CASSMAGGNEQFF

v_gene: TRBV30
j_gene: TRBJ1-5
abundance: once
CDR3aa: CAWSVEGNQPQHF

v_gene: TRBV7-2
j_gene: TRBJ1-2
abundance: -
CDR3aa: CASSLGQEAYGYTF

v_gene: TRBV4-2
j_gene: TRBJ1-1
abundance: -
CDR3aa: CASSHRTGEGTEAFF

v_gene: TRBV6-1
j_gene: TRBJ2-7
abundance: -
CDR3aa: CASLTSGRGEQYF

v_gene: TRBV5-1
j_gene: TRBJ1-1
abundance: -
CDR3aa: CASSLLGPGGTEAFF